A selection of T cell receptor beta chains follows, all from one sample in a study of cytotoxic CD8 clonotypes in ibrutinib-treated CLL. The method was immunoSEQ multiplex PCR; TCRdb's version includes in-frame clones alone and lacks a portion of them. Among 250,000 to 350,000 clones listed, 65% to 85% were seen once. Specimen: PBMCs, collected at disease progression, from a patient treated with ibrutinib. The receptors originated from a human donor with chronic lymphocytic leukemia. CDR3s include the opening cysteine and the closing phenylalanine or tryptophan. D genes are given only for firm matches. Some rows mark clone size as missing; the rest say once, few, many or name a class of expanded clone.

abundance: -; d_gene: -; v_gene: TRBV5-1; j_gene: TRBJ1-1; len: 13; CDR3nt: TGCGCCAGCAGCCCCGGGGCCAACACTGAAGCTTTCTTT; CDR3aa: CASSPGANTEAFF
abundance: -; d_gene: TRBD1; v_gene: TRBV6-5; j_gene: TRBJ2-3; len: 15; CDR3nt: TGTGCCAGCAGGATGACAGGGGGCGCGGCAGATACGCAGTATTTT; CDR3aa: CASRMTGGAADTQYF
abundance: -; d_gene: TRBD2; v_gene: TRBV7-8; j_gene: TRBJ2-7; len: 16; CDR3nt: TGTGCCAGCAGCTTAGCGACGGCGGGGGGCGGGCTAGGGCAGTACTTC; CDR3aa: CASSLATAGGGLGQYF
abundance: -; d_gene: TRBD2; v_gene: TRBV29-1; j_gene: TRBJ2-1; len: 14; CDR3nt: TGCAGCGTTGAAGTCCCGGGACTAGTAGGTGAGCAGTTCTTC; CDR3aa: CSVEVPGLVGEQFF
abundance: -; d_gene: -; v_gene: TRBV4-1; j_gene: TRBJ2-1; len: 17; CDR3nt: TGCGCCAGCAGCCAAGACCAGCGGGCCGACCCAAGGTATGAGCAGTTCTTC; CDR3aa: CASSQDQRADPRYEQFF
abundance: -; d_gene: -; v_gene: TRBV6-6; j_gene: TRBJ2-7; len: 14; CDR3nt: TGTGCCAGCAGCCCCGGGGGAGGGGGCCACGAGCAGTACTTC; CDR3aa: CASSPGGGGHEQYF
abundance: once; d_gene: TRBD2; v_gene: TRBV5-6; j_gene: TRBJ2-7; len: 14; CDR3nt: TGTGCCAGCTCGCTGGCGGGAGTATTGTACGAGCAGTACTTC; CDR3aa: CASSLAGVLYEQYF
abundance: -; d_gene: TRBD2; v_gene: TRBV28; j_gene: TRBJ2-3; len: 15; CDR3nt: TGTGCCAGCAGTCTAGCGGGAGTGTTGTCAGATACGCAGTATTTT; CDR3aa: CASSLAGVLSDTQYF
abundance: -; d_gene: -; v_gene: TRBV4-1; j_gene: TRBJ1-1; len: 14; CDR3nt: TGCGCCAGCAGCCAGATAGACAGGAACACTGAAGCTTTCTTT; CDR3aa: CASSQIDRNTEAFF
abundance: -; d_gene: TRBD2; v_gene: TRBV2; j_gene: TRBJ2-5; len: 16; CDR3nt: TGTGCCAGCAGCCTCGGGACTAGCGGGTACCAAGAGACCCAGTACTTC; CDR3aa: CASSLGTSGYQETQYF
abundance: -; d_gene: TRBD2; v_gene: TRBV29-1; j_gene: TRBJ2-1; len: 13; CDR3nt: TGCAGCGTTCCGACTAGCGGTCGAAATGAGCAGTTCTTC; CDR3aa: CSVPTSGRNEQFF
abundance: once; d_gene: -; v_gene: TRBV25-1; j_gene: TRBJ1-2; len: 14; CDR3nt: TGTGCCAGCGGAAAGCCAGGACGTAACTATGGCTACACCTTC; CDR3aa: CASGKPGRNYGYTF
abundance: once; d_gene: TRBD2; v_gene: TRBV5-6; j_gene: TRBJ2-3; len: 17; CDR3nt: TGTGCCAGCAGCTTGGTTGGCGGGGGGGCTTGGACAGATACGCAGTATTTT; CDR3aa: CASSLVGGGAWTDTQYF
abundance: -; d_gene: -; v_gene: TRBV4-2; j_gene: TRBJ1-1; len: 13; CDR3nt: TGTGCCAGCAGCTCAGATCCGGACACTGAAGCTTTCTTT; CDR3aa: CASSSDPDTEAFF
abundance: once; d_gene: TRBD1; v_gene: TRBV11-2; j_gene: TRBJ2-7; len: 13; CDR3nt: TGTGCCAGCAGCTTGGGACAGTCCTACGAGCAGTACTTC; CDR3aa: CASSLGQSYEQYF
abundance: -; d_gene: TRBD1; v_gene: TRBV7-8; j_gene: TRBJ1-5; len: 19; CDR3nt: TGTGCCAGCAGCTTATACCGGACCGTGGACAGGGGGTGGGATCAGCCCCAGCATTTT; CDR3aa: CASSLYRTVDRGWDQPQHF
abundance: -; d_gene: TRBD1; v_gene: TRBV9; j_gene: TRBJ1-2; len: 16; CDR3nt: TGTGCCAGCAGCGTAGAGGGACAGTTTCTTAACTATGGCTACACCTTC; CDR3aa: CASSVEGQFLNYGYTF
abundance: -; d_gene: -; v_gene: TRBV29-1; j_gene: TRBJ2-7; len: 10; CDR3nt: TGCAGCGTTGTCGAAGGCGAGCAGTACTTC; CDR3aa: CSVVEGEQYF
abundance: -; d_gene: -; v_gene: TRBV7-9; j_gene: TRBJ2-1; len: 17; CDR3nt: TGTGCCAGCAGCTTAGCCTCCGGGACCTCCCTCGACAATGAGCAGTTCTTC; CDR3aa: CASSLASGTSLDNEQFF
abundance: once; d_gene: TRBD2; v_gene: TRBV11-2; j_gene: TRBJ2-7; len: 15; CDR3nt: TGTGCCAGCAGCTTATCTCCTAGCGGTTCCTACGAGCAGTACTTC; CDR3aa: CASSLSPSGSYEQYF
abundance: -; d_gene: -; v_gene: TRBV19; j_gene: TRBJ2-3; len: 15; CDR3nt: TGTGCCAGTAGCTTAGGAGGGGGCGGGACAGATACGCAGTATTTT; CDR3aa: CASSLGGGGTDTQYF
abundance: -; d_gene: TRBD1; v_gene: TRBV7-3; j_gene: TRBJ2-4; len: 18; CDR3nt: TGTGCCAGCAGCTTAAGACCGGACAGGGGGGTTGGCAAAAACATTCAGTACTTC; CDR3aa: CASSLRPDRGVGKNIQYF
abundance: -; d_gene: -; v_gene: TRBV5-4; j_gene: TRBJ2-6; len: 16; CDR3nt: TGTGCCAGCAGCTTGGCGAGGGGCTCTGGGGCCAACGTCCTGACTTTC; CDR3aa: CASSLARGSGANVLTF
abundance: -; d_gene: -; v_gene: TRBV11-2; j_gene: TRBJ1-6; len: 15; CDR3nt: TGTGCCAGCAGCTCCTCCAGGGTCTATAATTCACCCCTCCACTTT; CDR3aa: CASSSSRVYNSPLHF
abundance: few; d_gene: -; v_gene: TRBV7-2; j_gene: TRBJ1-2; len: 15; CDR3nt: TGTGCCAGCAGCCCGTTTACAGGGCAAAACTATGGCTACACCTTC; CDR3aa: CASSPFTGQNYGYTF
abundance: -; d_gene: -; v_gene: TRBV18; j_gene: TRBJ2-2; len: 16; CDR3nt: TGTGCCAGCTCACCAAATTCTGGACAGAACACCGGGGAGCTGTTTTTT; CDR3aa: CASSPNSGQNTGELFF
abundance: few; d_gene: TRBD2; v_gene: TRBV2; j_gene: TRBJ2-7; len: 15; CDR3nt: TGTGCCAGCAGTGGTCTAGCGGGAGGCTTGCACGAGCAGTACTTC; CDR3aa: CASSGLAGGLHEQYF
abundance: -; d_gene: TRBD2; v_gene: TRBV5-1; j_gene: TRBJ2-5; len: 14; CDR3nt: TGCGCCAGCAGCCTTAGGACTAGCGGGGGTTCCCAGTACTTC; CDR3aa: CASSLRTSGGSQYF
abundance: once; d_gene: -; v_gene: TRBV6-6; j_gene: TRBJ2-4; len: 16; CDR3nt: TGTGCCAGCAGTTACTCACTGTCCGGGAGCGGGAACATTCAGTACTTC; CDR3aa: CASSYSLSGSGNIQYF
abundance: few; d_gene: TRBD2; v_gene: TRBV2; j_gene: TRBJ2-3; len: 19; CDR3nt: TGTGCCAGCAGTGACCCCTCCCGACTAGCGGGAGAGGGAACAGATACGCAGTATTTT; CDR3aa: CASSDPSRLAGEGTDTQYF
abundance: -; d_gene: TRBD2; v_gene: TRBV7-2; j_gene: TRBJ2-7; len: 13; CDR3nt: TGTGCCAGCAGCTTAGGGACTAGCGGGAGTAGGTACTTC; CDR3aa: CASSLGTSGSRYF
abundance: -; d_gene: TRBD1; v_gene: TRBV9; j_gene: TRBJ2-3; len: 14; CDR3nt: TGTGCCAGCAGCCCCGGGACAGGGGGCTTCAGCCAGTATTTT; CDR3aa: CASSPGTGGFSQYF
abundance: -; d_gene: -; v_gene: TRBV4-1; j_gene: TRBJ1-6; len: 16; CDR3nt: TGCGCCAGCAGCCAAGAATTCGGGGTGCCTAATTCACCCCTCCACTTT; CDR3aa: CASSQEFGVPNSPLHF
abundance: -; d_gene: TRBD1; v_gene: TRBV7-9; j_gene: TRBJ2-5; len: 15; CDR3nt: TGTGCCAGCAGCTTAAGTAGGACAGGACAAGAGACCCAGTACTTC; CDR3aa: CASSLSRTGQETQYF
abundance: few; d_gene: TRBD1; v_gene: TRBV11-2; j_gene: TRBJ1-2; len: 13; CDR3nt: TGTGCCAGCAGCCTGGGGACAGCCTATGGCTACACCTTC; CDR3aa: CASSLGTAYGYTF
abundance: once; d_gene: TRBD1; v_gene: TRBV5-8; j_gene: TRBJ2-7; len: 17; CDR3nt: TGTGCCAGCAGCCCTGGATTGACCCGGGACAGGGACTACGAGCAGTACTTC; CDR3aa: CASSPGLTRDRDYEQYF
abundance: -; d_gene: TRBD2; v_gene: TRBV4-1; j_gene: TRBJ2-3; len: 14; CDR3nt: TGCGCCAGCAGTCTAGCGGGAGGTACAGATACGCAGTATTTT; CDR3aa: CASSLAGGTDTQYF
abundance: -; d_gene: -; v_gene: TRBV5-6; j_gene: TRBJ1-2; len: 15; CDR3nt: TGTGCCAGCAGCTTGGTGTACACCTATATCCATGGCTACACCTTC; CDR3aa: CASSLVYTYIHGYTF
abundance: few; d_gene: TRBD1; v_gene: TRBV6-4; j_gene: TRBJ1-2; len: 18; CDR3nt: TGTGCCAGCAGTGACTATACGTGCCGGGACAGGGGATACTATGGCTACACCTTC; CDR3aa: CASSDYTCRDRGYYGYTF
abundance: -; d_gene: -; v_gene: TRBV5-1; j_gene: TRBJ2-3; len: 15; CDR3nt: TGCGCCAGCAGCTTGGAGGCGCGGAGCACAGATACGCAGTATTTT; CDR3aa: CASSLEARSTDTQYF
abundance: -; d_gene: -; v_gene: TRBV7-9; j_gene: TRBJ2-5; len: 16; CDR3nt: TGTGCCAGCAGCCACAGATTCGGGGCAACCCAAGAGACCCAGTACTTC; CDR3aa: CASSHRFGATQETQYF
abundance: -; d_gene: -; v_gene: TRBV5-4; j_gene: TRBJ1-2; len: 14; CDR3nt: TGTGCCAGCAGCCCCGGCGGGGATTTGGACGGCTACACCTTC; CDR3aa: CASSPGGDLDGYTF
abundance: -; d_gene: TRBD1; v_gene: TRBV13; j_gene: TRBJ1-2; len: 16; CDR3nt: TGTGCCAGCAACAGAGACAGGGGAGCTCCTTACTATGGCTACACCTTC; CDR3aa: CASNRDRGAPYYGYTF
abundance: -; d_gene: TRBD1; v_gene: TRBV4-2; j_gene: TRBJ1-6; len: 16; CDR3nt: TGTGCCAGCAGCCACCCGCAGGGGGCGAGGAATTCACCCCTCCACTTT; CDR3aa: CASSHPQGARNSPLHF
abundance: -; d_gene: TRBD1; v_gene: TRBV5-4; j_gene: TRBJ2-7; len: 14; CDR3nt: TGTGCCAGCAGCTCTTGGACAGGGCGCTACGAGCAGTACTTC; CDR3aa: CASSSWTGRYEQYF
abundance: -; d_gene: TRBD1; v_gene: TRBV4-1; j_gene: TRBJ1-5; len: 17; CDR3nt: TGCGCCAGCAGCCAACAGCGGGCAGGGGGTAGCAATCAGCCCCAGCATTTT; CDR3aa: CASSQQRAGGSNQPQHF